This entry lists 32 T cell receptor beta chains sequenced from one sample in a study of blood T cell repertoires in COVID-19. Clones were sequenced by immunoSEQ multiplex PCR, and TCRdb holds only the in-frame ones, with some missing. This table holds some 270,000 clones, approximately 84% found once. Sequenced material: peripheral blood. All receptors derive from a person aged 65 to 85 with COVID-19, enrolled during active disease.

The chain uses TRBV6-6 and TRBJ1-4; 9 bases fit TRBD1. This CDR3 is 17 amino acids long. Germline CDR1 MNHNY, CDR2 SVGAGI (reference sequence). With V trimmed by 5 bases and J by 7 bases, 14 bases remained unmatched. Here the CDR3 DNA reads TGTGCCAGCAGTCCTGTCCCGGGACAGGGTGGAGGTGAAAAACTGTTTTTT. Its protein product is CASSPVPGQGGGEKLFF.

This clone came up once. This chain joins TRBV6-5 and TRBJ2-1; TRBD1 might be the D (5 bases). This CDR3 is built from 14 residues. Germline assignment: CDR1 MNHEY and CDR2 SVGAGI. V dropped 0 bases and J dropped 4 bases, with 7 bases sitting between them. The CDR3 loop is CASSYSTGYNEQFF. CDR3 nucleotides: TGTGCCAGCAGTTACTCTACAGGATACAATGAGCAGTTCTTC.

The CDR3 spells CASSSLAGGTNEQFF. For the CDR3, the DNA is TGTGCCAGCAGCTCACTAGCGGGAGGTACCAATGAGCAGTTCTTC. The J gene is TRBJ2-1, the V gene TRBV7-9, with 12 bases lining up with TRBD2. This CDR3 has 15 residues. The germline CDR1 and CDR2 sequences are SEHNR and FQNEAQ (reference sequence). After removal of 4 bases from V and 6 bases from J, the junction contained 4 bases not matched to a gene.

The chain has TRBV2 and TRBJ2-5; unclear D gene. CDR1 and CDR2 from the germline V gene are SNHLY and FYNNEI. The CDR3 loop spans 11 amino acids. V lost 4 bases, J lost 4 bases, and 4 bases lay in between. The CDR3 loop reads CASSAGETQYF. In nucleotides, the CDR3 is TGTGCCAGCAGTGCCGGAGAGACCCAGTACTTC.

This clone came up a few times. The CDR3 is CASSQEGQGYNSPLHF. CDR3 DNA: TGTGCCAGCAGCCAAGAGGGACAGGGCTATAATTCACCCCTCCACTTT. The chain carries TRBV3-1 (or the pseudogene TRBV3-2) and TRBJ1-6; 9 positions match TRBD1. The germline V gene encodes CDR1 LGHDT and CDR2 YNNKEL (reference sequence). J lost 3 bases, V lost 0 bases, and 0 bases had no gene match. The CDR3 consists of 16 residues.

This clone was detected ten times or more. This chain uses TRBV27 with TRBJ1-5; 8 nucleotides align to TRBD1. J was trimmed by 5 bases and V by 6 bases; bases with no gene match: 3. There are 13 residues in the CDR3. Germline V gene sequence: CDR1 MNHEY, CDR2 SMNVEV (reference sequence). The CDR3 sequence is CASSRGPDQPQHF. CDR3 bases: TGTGCCAGCAGCAGGGGGCCCGATCAGCCCCAGCATTTT.

This chain uses TRBV27 with TRBJ2-7, with 8 bases aligning to TRBD2. Trimming took 10 bases from V and 2 from J; bases not matched to a gene: 13. The CDR3 consists of 15 residues. Germline V lookup: CDR1 MNHEY, CDR2 SMNVEV (reference sequence). The CDR3 region is CATRALTSATYEQYF. The CDR3 DNA reads TGTGCCACCAGGGCCCTGACTAGCGCAACCTACGAGCAGTACTTC.

V and J are TRBV4-3 and TRBJ2-7; D is perhaps TRBD1 (5 bases). Trimming left V 0 bases short and J 9 bases short, with 12 bases between. This CDR3 is built from 13 residues. The germline V gene has CDR1 LGHNA and CDR2 YSLEER. The chain's CDR3 is CASSQDPPRAQYF. CDR3 bases: TGCGCCAGCAGCCAAGATCCCCCCAGGGCGCAGTACTTC.

The V gene is TRBV5-6, the J gene TRBJ1-3; D is ambiguous. Trimming pared 5 bases from V and 0 bases from J, leaving 9 bases between. Looked up from germline, CDR1 is SGHDT and CDR2 is YYEEEE. The CDR3 consists of 14 residues. The CDR3 is CASRRQTSGNTIYF. Written as DNA, the CDR3 is TGTGCCAGCAGGCGACAAACCTCTGGAAACACCATATATTTT.

The chain combines TRBV2 with TRBJ1-5, with 9 bases identical to TRBD1. V was pared by 5 bases and J by 4 bases, with 3 bases of the junction left unmatched. CDR1 SNHLY and CDR2 FYNNEI come from the germline V gene. This CDR3 has 14 amino acids. The CDR3 region is CASSPDRGNQPQHF. Written as DNA, the CDR3 is TGTGCCAGCAGTCCGGACAGGGGAAATCAGCCCCAGCATTTT.

V is TRBV4-3 and J is TRBJ2-1; tentatively, D is TRBD1 (6 bases). This CDR3 is built from 15 residues. Trimming removed 0 bases at V and 8 bases at J, with 14 bases between. CDR1 and CDR2 from the germline V gene are LGHNA and YSLEER. The CDR3 DNA reads as TGCGCCAGCAGCCAAGACGGAATCAGGGGTGATGAGCAGTTCTTC. Protein: CASSQDGIRGDEQFF.

V is TRBV30 and J is TRBJ1-5; D unresolved. Germline V lookup: CDR1 GTSNPN, CDR2 SVGIG (reference sequence). Trimming stripped 2 bases from V and 7 bases from J, with 12 bases between. CDR3 size: 13 residues. CDR3 DNA sequence: TGTGCCTGGAGTACCCGATTCGGGCAGCCCCAGCATTTT. Its translation is CAWSTRFGQPQHF.

CDR3 region: CASSIVGGVFNQPQHF. CDR3 coding DNA: TGTGCCAGTAGTATAGTTGGGGGGGTATTCAATCAGCCCCAGCATTTT. V and J are TRBV19 and TRBJ1-5; tentative D call: TRBD1 (5 bases). CDR3 length: 16 amino acids. The germline V gene encodes CDR1 LNHDA and CDR2 SQIVND (reference sequence). The V end lost 1 base, the J end lost 3 bases, and 13 bases lay between the germline ends.

This chain uses TRBV12-3 or TRBV12-4 with TRBJ2-7; 10 bases agree with TRBD1. This CDR3 is 13 amino acids long. The V gene end was trimmed by 8 bases and the J gene end by 4 bases; junction bases not matched to a gene: 5. CDR3 sequence: CASQDRGKYEQYF. The CDR3 region has the DNA TGTGCCAGCCAGGACAGGGGGAAATACGAGCAGTACTTC.

This clone was recorded once. The CDR3 is CASGQVTNEKLFF. In nucleotides, the CDR3 is TGTGCCAGCGGACAGGTAACGAATGAAAAACTGTTTTTT. The rearrangement uses TRBV19 and TRBJ1-4; TRBD1 matches at 7 bases. CDR1 and CDR2 (germline): LNHDA, SQIVND (reference sequence). V dropped 9 bases and J dropped 5; count of bases not matched to a gene: 6. This CDR3 has 13 amino acids.

J is TRBJ2-7 and V is TRBV28, with TRBD2 as a possible D gene (5 bases). Trimming cost V 8 bases and J 4 bases, with 9 bases left between them. The CDR3 spans 11 residues. Germline loops: CDR1 MDHEN, CDR2 SYDVKM. CDR3 nucleotides: TGTGCCAGCGGTGGGAGTTACGAGCAGTACTTC. This translates into CASGGSYEQYF.

This clone was seen a handful of times. V and J are TRBV7-2 and TRBJ2-5; TRBD2 matches at 10 bases. The V segment lost 5 bases and the J segment 5 bases; nucleotides outside the gene matches: 11. In germline, CDR1 is SGHTA, CDR2 FQGNSA. The CDR3 spans 16 residues. CDR3 loop: CASSAQGAGGTETQYF. The DNA for the CDR3 is TGTGCCAGCAGCGCCCAAGGAGCGGGGGGGACGGAGACCCAGTACTTC.

The CDR3 sequence: CASSSPGQGFEAFF. CDR3 bases: TGTGCCAGCAGTTCGCCGGGACAGGGATTTGAAGCTTTCTTT. The chain uses TRBV28 and TRBJ1-1, with 9 bases fitting TRBD1. The CDR3 contains 14 residues. J was trimmed by 7 bases and V by 4 bases; bases with no gene match: 7. Per the germline V gene, CDR1 is MDHEN and CDR2 is SYDVKM.

The J gene is TRBJ2-7, the V gene TRBV28; 9 bases line up with TRBD1. The CDR3 is 17 amino acids. CDR1 MDHEN and CDR2 SYDVKM come from the germline V gene. V was clipped by 3 bases and J by 3 bases; unmatched bases: 12. The CDR3 region has the DNA TGTGCCAGCAGTTTCTACTCAACCGGGACAGGGCACTACGAGCAGTACTTC. Protein sequence: CASSFYSTGTGHYEQYF.

The gene calls are TRBV12-5 and TRBJ2-3; 8 nucleotides match TRBD2. Per germline, CDR1 LGHNT and CDR2 FRNRAP. The CDR3 covers 18 residues. The junction had 11 bases not matched to a gene; V was cut back by 2 bases and J by 1 base. This chain's CDR3 is CASGLSRTSRGRTDTQYF. The CDR3, as DNA: TGTGCTAGTGGTTTGTCCCGGACTAGCCGGGGGCGCACAGATACGCAGTATTTT.

The chain carries TRBV7-6 and TRBJ2-7, with a weak D call TRBD1 (6 bases). Germline V gives CDR1 SGHVS, CDR2 FNYEAQ. The ends were cut back, 5 bases at V and 3 bases at J, with 11 bases in the middle. The CDR3 covers 13 residues. DNA of the CDR3: TGTGCCAGCAGCACCCTGACAGGCTACGAGCAGTACTTC. This gives the protein CASSTLTGYEQYF.

The rearrangement uses TRBV7-2 and TRBJ1-1; maybe TRBD1 (6 bases). The CDR3 runs to 16 residues. V was shortened by 0 bases and J by 1 base, with 12 bases between the two germline ends. CDR1 and CDR2 from the germline V gene are SGHTA and FQGNSA. CDR3 loop: CASSLAHGTPNTEAFF. The CDR3 nucleotides read TGTGCCAGCAGCTTAGCGCATGGGACACCGAACACTGAAGCTTTCTTT.

This chain joins TRBV15 and TRBJ2-5; 7 positions agree with TRBD1. CDR1 LNHNV and CDR2 YYDKDF come from the germline V gene (reference sequence). Germline trimming cut 3 bases from V and 2 bases from J; bases unmatched to any gene: 12. CDR3 size: 17 residues. The DNA of the CDR3 is TGTGCCACCAGCAGCTCAGCCACCGGGACAGCGCAAGAGACCCAGTACTTC. Residues: CATSSSATGTAQETQYF.

This sequence joins TRBV9 and TRBJ2-1, with TRBD2 identical over 9 bases. CDR1 and CDR2 from the germline V gene are SGDLS and YYNGEE. The CDR3 consists of 15 residues. J lost 0 bases, V lost 7 bases, and 5 bases had no gene match. The CDR3 bases are TGTGCCAGCTCGAGGCGGGGGGGCTCCTACAATGAGCAGTTCTTC. Translating it yields CASSRRGGSYNEQFF.

The CDR3 DNA follows: TGTGCCAGCAGCTTAGCCATAGCGTACGAGCAGTACTTC. Its protein is CASSLAIAYEQYF. J is TRBJ2-7 and V is TRBV7-9; possible D gene TRBD2, 5 bases. CDR3 length: 13 residues. Between the trimmed V and J ends, which lost 0 bases and 4 bases, there was a span of 7 bases. Germline CDR1 reads SEHNR; CDR2 reads FQNEAQ (reference sequence). Supplemented by reference TRBV7-9 and TRBJ2-7, the full variable domain reads DTGVSQNPRHKITKRGQNVTFRCDPISEHNRLYWYRQTLGQGPEFLTYFQNEAQLEKSRLLSDRFSAERPKGSFSTLEIQRTEQGDSAMYLCASSLAIAYEQYFGPGTRLTVT.

In this sample, this clone turned up once. V and J are TRBV3-1 (or the pseudogene TRBV3-2) and TRBJ2-1, with TRBD2 matching 8 bases. The CDR3 extends over 15 amino acids. After removal of 1 base from V and 2 bases from J, the junction contained 1 base not matched to a gene. Looked up from germline, CDR1 is LGHDT and CDR2 is YNNKEL (reference sequence). The CDR3 sequence: CASSQVAGPYNEQFF. The CDR3 region has the DNA TGTGCCAGCAGCCAAGTAGCGGGACCCTACAATGAGCAGTTCTTC.

This clone was observed once. The chain has TRBV4-1 and TRBJ1-6; D is unclear. Germline values: CDR1 MGHRA, CDR2 YSYEKL. The CDR3 contains 16 residues. Between the trimmed V and J ends, which lost 1 base and 5 bases, there was a span of 12 bases. CDR3 in DNA: TGCGCCAGCAGCCAAGTTTTAGTGGAGAATAATTCACCCCTCCACTTT. It encodes CASSQVLVENNSPLHF.

V usage is TRBV5-4 and J usage is TRBJ2-7; 7 bases fit TRBD1. The CDR3 is 13 residues long. The V and J ends lost 3 bases and 3 bases, in that order; junction bases with no gene match: 3. From germline, CDR1 is SGHNT and CDR2 YYREEE (reference sequence). CDR3 nucleotides: TGTGCCAGCAGCTCGAGGACAGGCTACGAGCAGTACTTC. Translation gives CASSSRTGYEQYF.

The chain couples TRBV27 to TRBJ1-6; D ambiguous. This CDR3 is 14 amino acids long. Germline V CDR1 and CDR2: MNHEY, SMNVEV (reference sequence). With 6 bases removed from V and 10 bases from J, the gap between germline ends came to 16 bases. The CDR3 nucleotides read TGTGCCAGCAGGGGAGGGTTCCGTGGCTCACCCCTCCACTTT. Translated, it gives CASRGGFRGSPLHF.

This clone has a handful of counts. The V gene is TRBV5-4, the J gene TRBJ2-7; maybe TRBD2 (6 bases). CDR1 is SGHNT, CDR2 YYREEE, per germline (reference sequence). This CDR3 region has 13 residues. The V gene lost 0 bases and the J gene lost 9 bases, with 13 bases spanning the gap. This CDR3 is CASSLGGIPRQYF. The CDR3 bases are TGTGCCAGCAGCTTGGGCGGGATACCACGGCAGTACTTC.

The J gene is TRBJ2-3, the V gene TRBV12-5; TRBD2 matches 9 bases. This CDR3 spans 15 amino acids. The trim removed 6 bases at V and 4 bases at J, leaving 8 bases unmatched. Germline values: CDR1 LGHNT, CDR2 FRNRAP. As DNA, the CDR3 is TGTGCTAGTGGCCCCGGGACTAGCAAGGCAGATACGCAGTATTTT. Translated: CASGPGTSKADTQYF.

The chain carries TRBV15 and TRBJ1-3; unclear D gene. CDR3 length equals 17 residues. Germline CDR1 reads LNHNV; CDR2 reads YYDKDF (reference sequence). Trimming removed 3 bases from V and 0 bases from J, with 15 bases in between. The CDR3 DNA reads as TGTGCCACCAGCAGCCACTTGACACCGAGCTCTGGAAACACCATATATTTT. Encoded protein: CATSSHLTPSSGNTIYF.